What follows is one T cell receptor beta chain and its context. Germline V gene sequence: CDR1 LGHNA, CDR2 YNFKEQ. V trimming: 1 base; J trimming: 10 bases; junction bases outside the gene matches: 4. The CDR3 totals 13 residues. The data were taken from a study of blood T cell repertoires in COVID-19. Looking at the study overall: Acute-phase and convalescent COVID-19 samples originated in the United States, Italy and Spain. Sample material is recorded as cDNA or gDNA derived from T cells, B-cell-depleted T cells, or PBMCs.

In the original workflow: Amplifying reference gene primers gave estimates of nucleated cell counts. TCRdb keeps only in-frame clones here, not all; method: immunoSEQ multiplex PCR. V, J and clone size are those of that table, while D and trimming were read from the DNA. Here the sample spans around 180,000 clones, 82% being singletons. The chain carries TRBV4-2 and TRBJ2-1, with TRBD1 matching 7 bases. This TCR was recovered from a woman under 40 with acute or convalescent COVID-19. Sequenced: peripheral blood. CDR3 amino acids: CASSQGQGWEQFF. The CDR3 coding sequence is TGTGCCAGCAGCCAAGGACAGGGCTGGGAGCAGTTCTTC.